The next 10 T cell receptor beta chains were all read from a single sample in a study of cytomegalovirus exposure and HLA in healthy donors (dated by TCRdb to 2016 to 2017). The library was made by the immunoSEQ multiplex PCR assay. For the multiplex PCR, a mixture combining 60 forward primers for TCR Vbeta segments and 13 reverse primers for TCR Jbeta segments was used. In TCRdb, the immuneACCESS table is reduced to in-frame sequences with V and J assigned. These tables do not hold every clone; where another copy was compared, an unresolved V gene accounts for under half, and the others remain unexplained. The sample records more than 150,000 clones, around 80% of which are singletons. Of the sample, around 1.5% falls within the top ten clones. Sequenced input: PBMCs. These receptors were obtained from a man younger than 35 in good health and CMV-seronegative.

The sample holds a few counts of this clone. This chain links TRBV18 with TRBJ2-7, with 8 bases fitting TRBD2. Germline assignment: CDR1 KGHSH and CDR2 LQKENI. CDR3 size: 14 residues. After removal of 4 bases from V and 4 bases from J, the junction contained 6 bases not matched to a gene. In DNA, the CDR3 is TGTGCCAGCTCACGAGCGGGAGTTGAGTACGAGCAGTACTTC. It yields the protein CASSRAGVEYEQYF.

As to this clone: Compared with germline, one end of the junction differs, possibly owing to a read error. This chain connects TRBV7-7 to TRBJ2-3, with TRBD2 matching over 12 bases. CDR3 size: 15 residues. Germline V gene data show CDR1 as SSHAT and CDR2 as FNYEAQ (reference sequence). CDR3 bases: TGTGCTAGCAGCCCGACTAGCGGGGGTACAGATACGCAGTATTTT. This encodes CASSPTSGGTDTQYF. Variable domain in full (rest from reference TRBV7-7 and TRBJ2-3): GAGVSQSPRYKVTKRGQDVTLRCDPISSHATLYWYQQALGQGPEFLTYFNYEAQPDKSGLPSDRFSAERPEGSISTLTIQRTEQRDSAMYRCASSPTSGGTDTQYFGPGTRLTVL.

The chain joins TRBV27 to TRBJ2-7, with D maybe TRBD2 (6 bases). This CDR3 region has 15 residues. Trimming left V 5 bases short and J 6 bases short, with 20 bases between. Germline V lookup: CDR1 MNHEY, CDR2 SMNVEV (reference sequence). CDR3 DNA sequence: TGTGCCAGCAGTCCTAGGAGGGCGGTAATCAGCGAGCAGTACTTC. Protein: CASSPRRAVISEQYF.

The gene calls are TRBV5-1 and TRBJ1-2; TRBD1 agrees at 8 bases. The CDR3 is 14 residues long. In germline, CDR1 is SGHRS, CDR2 YFSETQ. Losses at the gene ends were 7 bases for V and 8 bases for J; bases not matched to a gene: 13. CDR3 sequence: CASSLELDRDGYTF. The CDR3 bases are TGCGCCAGCTCCCTCGAATTGGACAGGGACGGCTACACCTTC.

The rearrangement joins TRBV6-6 to TRBJ2-1; D might be TRBD2 (6 bases). The germline V gene encodes CDR1 MNHNY and CDR2 SVGAGI (reference sequence). V lost 6 bases and J lost 0, with 12 bases in between. The length of the CDR3 is 15 residues. The CDR3 here is CASRLSSASYNEQFF. CDR3 DNA: TGTGCCAGCAGACTCTCTAGCGCCTCCTACAATGAGCAGTTCTTC.

The chain uses TRBV7-3 and TRBJ2-1, with 8 bases matching TRBD1. Germline CDR1 and CDR2: SGHTA and FQGTGA. After removal of 1 base from V and 6 bases from J, the junction contained 8 bases not matched to a gene. This CDR3 spans 16 amino acids. The CDR3 protein is CASSLIQGALGNEQFF. CDR3 nucleotides: TGTGCCAGCAGCTTAATTCAGGGGGCGCTGGGCAATGAGCAGTTCTTC.

The chain carries TRBV4-2 and TRBJ2-2, with a tentative D call TRBD1 (6 bases). The germline V gene encodes CDR1 LGHNA and CDR2 YNFKEQ. Trimming cost V 0 bases and J 4 bases, with 9 bases left between them. The CDR3 covers 15 residues. The CDR3 region is CASSQEPGATGELFF. For the CDR3, the DNA is TGTGCCAGCAGCCAAGAGCCAGGGGCCACCGGGGAGCTGTTTTTT.

This chain connects TRBV27 to TRBJ2-5; TRBD1 is a possible D gene (5 bases). The closer fit of TRBJ2-7 to the DNA end suggests the J call may be wrong. Germline V lookup: CDR1 MNHEY, CDR2 SMNVEV (reference sequence). The CDR3 has 14 residues. As DNA, the CDR3 is TGTGCCAGCAGTTTAGGAAGGGGAAACTACGAGCAGTACTTC. Its translation is CASSLGRGNYEQYF.

The DNA for the CDR3 is TGTGCCAGCAGCGAGGAGGTAGCGGAAAACAATGAGCAGTTCTTC. Protein product: CASSEEVAENNEQFF. The chain carries TRBV9 and TRBJ2-1; possibly TRBD2 for D (6 bases). With 3 bases removed from V and 5 bases from J, the gap between germline ends came to 15 bases. CDR3 length: 15 residues. Germline CDR1 is SGDLS and CDR2 is YYNGEE.

The rearrangement joins TRBV6-5 to TRBJ2-3; TRBD1 aligns across 8 bases. V shed 6 bases and J 3 bases; nucleotides not matched to a gene: 5. The length of the CDR3 is 14 residues. CDR1 is MNHEY, CDR2 SVGAGI, per germline. The CDR3 reads CASRSGGRTDTQYF. DNA of the CDR3: TGTGCCAGCAGATCAGGGGGCAGGACAGATACGCAGTATTTT.